What follows is one T cell receptor (beta chain) and its context. Its antigen remains unidentified. Other DNA sequences in this sample translate to the same CDR3. This specimen belongs to a study of cytomegalovirus exposure and HLA in healthy donors. It was with 60 Vbeta and 13 Jbeta primers that the PCR ran. Generated by immunoSEQ multiplex PCR, the TCRdb table keeps only in-frame clones and is missing some. The sample includes about 180,000 clones, 77% of them seen just once. The CDR3 consists of 13 residues. V was pared by 0 bases and J by 4 bases, with 7 bases between. Looked up from germline, CDR1 is MNHEY and CDR2 is SVGAGI. Whole-study findings and limits: Reportedly, HLA-A and HLA-B alleles of most subjects were accurately predicted from TCR beta.

The J gene is TRBJ2-7, the V gene TRBV6-5; D remains ambiguous. The clonotype was recovered from a woman aged 55-75 years in good health and CMV-seropositive. Sequenced input: PBMCs. CDR3 DNA: TGTGCCAGCAGTTACTCGGGCAGTTACGAGCAGTACTTC. Its translation: CASSYSGSYEQYF.